A selection of T cell receptor beta chains follows, all from one sample in a study of spatial heterogeneity in lung cancer. TCRdb reanalysed the 5' RACE reads using MiXCR and keeps one entry per CDR3 protein. The table has 65,000 to 85,000 distinct CDR3 sequences, about 20% seen once. The sequences come from PBMCs, collected at surgery. The receptors were sampled from a male donor with early-stage non-small cell lung cancer. Each CDR3 is given with its conserved first and last residue. The D gene is left open where the match is weak. Size tells how often a clone was seen (once, few, many) or the class of an expanded clone, and some rows leave it out.

j_gene	v_gene	len	d_gene	abundance	CDR3nt	CDR3aa
TRBJ2-1	TRBV7-9	15	TRBD2	NA	TGTGCCAGCAGTGCCTCTGCGGGGGAAGTCAATGAGCAGTTCTTC	CASSASAGEVNEQFF
TRBJ2-2	TRBV7-3	14	TRBD2	NA	TGTGCCAGCAGCCGGACTAGCGAAGGCGGGGAGCTGTTTTTT	CASSRTSEGGELFF
TRBJ2-3	TRBV9	16	TRBD2	NA	TGTGCCAGCAGCGTGCTAGCGGGGGGACCCACAGATACGCAGTATTTT	CASSVLAGGPTDTQYF
TRBJ2-1	TRBV14	17	TRBD2	NA	TGTGCCAGCAGCCTTTTTAGCGGGAGGTCCTCCTACAATGAGCAGTTCTTC	CASSLFSGRSSYNEQFF
TRBJ2-5	TRBV3-1	16	NA	few	NA	CASSQDSGQGQGSQYF
TRBJ2-7	TRBV20-1	13	NA	NA	TGCAGTGCTAGAGATCTTGCGAACTACGAGCAGTACTTC	CSARDLANYEQYF
TRBJ2-5	TRBV20-1	14	NA	many	TGCAGTGCTGGAATGCGACTTCTCCAAGAGACCCAGTACTTC	CSAGMRLLQETQYF
TRBJ2-3	TRBV2	18	NA	many	TGTGCCAGCAGTGAACGAAAAGGGACACCAAGTTACACAGATACGCAGTATTTT	CASSERKGTPSYTDTQYF
TRBJ1-2	TRBV10-3	14	NA	NA	TGTGCCATCAGTGGTGACAGGTCCGACTATGGCTACACCTTC	CAISGDRSDYGYTF
TRBJ2-7	TRBV7-9	14	NA	NA	TGTGCCAGCAGCCCCAGGACAGCCATCTACGAGCAGTACTTC	CASSPRTAIYEQYF
TRBJ2-7	TRBV5-1	18	TRBD2	NA	TGCGCCAGCAGCTTGGAGCCTAGCGGGAGCCAGAGCTCCTACGAGCAGTACTTC	CASSLEPSGSQSSYEQYF
TRBJ2-3	TRBV19	14	TRBD2	NA	TGTGCCACCTCCGCTAGCGGGAGAACAGATACGCAGTATTTT	CATSASGRTDTQYF
TRBJ2-2	TRBV11-2	15	NA	few	TGTGCCAGCAGCCCCTCGGGACTCCTAACCGGGGAGCTGTTTTTT	CASSPSGLLTGELFF
TRBJ2-7	TRBV23-1	13	NA	few	TGCGCCAGCATGAGGGACTTCTCCTACGAGCAGTACTTC	CASMRDFSYEQYF
TRBJ1-1	TRBV27	13	NA	many	TGTGCCAGCAGGGATACCCTCGACACTGAAGCTTTCTTT	CASRDTLDTEAFF
TRBJ2-7	TRBV11-2	14	NA	NA	TGTGCCAGCAGCCGAACCGACAGAGCCTACGAGCAGTACTTC	CASSRTDRAYEQYF
TRBJ1-1	TRBV3-1	12	NA	NA	TGTGCCAGCCTCGGGACCGGCACTGAAGCTTTCTTT	CASLGTGTEAFF
TRBJ2-5	TRBV7-9	14	NA	few	TGTGCCAGCAGCCCAAGCCCGTCCATGGAGACCCAGTACTTC	CASSPSPSMETQYF
TRBJ2-3	TRBV6-5	16	TRBD2	NA	TGTGCCACCACTAACACGGGGAGACTAGCGGGAGATACGCAGTATTTT	CATTNTGRLAGDTQYF
TRBJ2-3	TRBV5-1	14	TRBD2	NA	TGCGCCAGCAGCTTTACTAGCGTTTCAGATACGCAGTATTTT	CASSFTSVSDTQYF
TRBJ2-2	TRBV12-3/TRBV12-4	14	NA	NA	TGTGCCAGCAGTCTACCCCCGAGCTCCGGGGAGCTGTTTTTT	CASSLPPSSGELFF
TRBJ2-3	TRBV29-1	12	NA	NA	TGCAGCGTCTGGACGGAAGGAGATACGCAGTATTTT	CSVWTEGDTQYF
TRBJ2-3	TRBV6-1	13	TRBD2	NA	TGTGCCAGCAGCGCTCCGGGGGGGCGTACGCAGTATTTT	CASSAPGGRTQYF
TRBJ2-7	TRBV20-1	14	NA	few	TGCAGTGCTAGAGATTTAGACAGGATCTACGAGCAGTACTTC	CSARDLDRIYEQYF
TRBJ1-5	TRBV18	13	TRBD1	many	TGTGCCAGCTCCGGGACAGTAAATCAGCCCCAGCATTTT	CASSGTVNQPQHF
TRBJ2-5	TRBV24-1	13	TRBD1	NA	TGTGCCACCAGTAAGACAGGGCTGGAGACCCAGTACTTC	CATSKTGLETQYF
TRBJ2-1	TRBV6-2/TRBV6-3	14	NA	few	TGTGCCAGCAGTTACTCGAGACGGGCCGATGAGCAGTTCTTC	CASSYSRRADEQFF
TRBJ2-1	TRBV6-2/TRBV6-3	16	TRBD2	NA	TGTGCCAGCAGCCGAGCGGGACTCAGCTCCTACAATGAGCAGTTCTTC	CASSRAGLSSYNEQFF
TRBJ2-3	TRBV27	15	NA	few	TGTGCCAGCAGTTGGTGGGAGACTAGCACAGATACGCAGTATTTT	CASSWWETSTDTQYF
TRBJ2-3	TRBV14	17	NA	few	TGTGCCAGCCTCAGAGGGGGGGCCTCTAGCGGCACAGATACGCAGTATTTT	CASLRGGASSGTDTQYF
TRBJ2-7	TRBV25-1	14	NA	NA	TGTGCCAGCAGTGCCGGGACCCTAGGTTACGAGCAGTACTTC	CASSAGTLGYEQYF
TRBJ2-5	TRBV20-1	13	NA	many	TGCAGTGCTAGACTAGGCCCGGCGACGACCCAGTACTTC	CSARLGPATTQYF
TRBJ2-2	TRBV24-1	15	NA	few	TGTGCCACCAGTGATTCGGTGAGAGCCACCGGGGAGCTGTTTTTT	CATSDSVRATGELFF
TRBJ2-7	TRBV28	14	TRBD2	few	TGTGCCAGCACCACCGGGGGGGGATCGGGCGAGCAGTACTTC	CASTTGGGSGEQYF
TRBJ1-1	TRBV5-1	13	NA	NA	TGCGCCAGCAGCTTGAAGGCGGACACTGAAGCTTTCTTT	CASSLKADTEAFF
TRBJ2-5	TRBV5-1	15	NA	NA	TGCGCCAGCAGCTTGTGGGTCGCCGGGGGAGAGACCCAGTACTTC	CASSLWVAGGETQYF
TRBJ2-1	TRBV7-9	14	TRBD2	many	TGTGCCAGCAGCTTAACTAGCGGGGTCAATGAGCAGTTCTTC	CASSLTSGVNEQFF
TRBJ1-1	TRBV12-3/TRBV12-4	14	NA	NA	TGTGCCAGCAGTTCCTGGGGCCTGAACACTGAAGCTTTCTTT	CASSSWGLNTEAFF
TRBJ1-1	TRBV6-1	13	NA	NA	TGTGCCAGCAGTGGAGCAGGGAGGACTGAAGCTTTCTTT	CASSGAGRTEAFF
TRBJ1-2	TRBV7-9	15	TRBD1	many	TGTGCCAGCAGCGATCCGACAGGGATAACGGGTGGCTACACCTTC	CASSDPTGITGGYTF
TRBJ2-7	TRBV24-1	17	TRBD1	NA	TGTGCCACCAGTGATTCTATTACCGGGACAGGGGACTACGAGCAGTACTTC	CATSDSITGTGDYEQYF
TRBJ1-3	TRBV7-6	18	TRBD1	many	TGTGCCAGCAGCTCCAGGACCTTCCAGGGGGGAAGTGGAAACACCATATATTTT	CASSSRTFQGGSGNTIYF
TRBJ2-5	TRBV27	15	TRBD1	few	TGTGCCAGCAGTTTGACCGGGACAGGGGCCGAGACCCAGTACTTC	CASSLTGTGAETQYF
TRBJ2-1	TRBV7-2	16	TRBD2	few	TGTGCCAGCAGCGGCATAGGGATAGCGGGAGTGAGGGAGCAGTTCTTC	CASSGIGIAGVREQFF
TRBJ2-7	TRBV6-2/TRBV6-3	14	NA	many	TGTGCCAGCAGTTTACCAGGCTTACCCTACGAGCAGTACTTC	CASSLPGLPYEQYF
TRBJ1-1	TRBV20-1	14	TRBD1	NA	TGCAGTGCTAGCCGGGACAGGGGAGTCGCTGAAGCTTTCTTT	CSASRDRGVAEAFF
TRBJ2-1	TRBV5-8	13	NA	NA	TGTGCCAGCAGCTTGCCGGGTACCAATGAGCAGTTCTTC	CASSLPGTNEQFF
TRBJ1-1	TRBV18	16	NA	NA	TGTGCCAGCTCACGGACAGCCCCGGGGAGAGACACTGAAGCTTTCTTT	CASSRTAPGRDTEAFF
TRBJ1-1	TRBV27	15	TRBD1	many	TGTGCCAGCAGTCCGCAACAGGGGATAGGCACTGAAGCTTTCTTT	CASSPQQGIGTEAFF
TRBJ1-4	TRBV11-3	14	TRBD1	many	TGTGCCAGCAGCTTGGGGACAGTTAATGAAAAACTGTTTTTT	CASSLGTVNEKLFF
TRBJ2-1	TRBV2	14	NA	NA	TGTGCCAGCAGTTATAGGGCCAGAAACAATGAGCAGTTCTTC	CASSYRARNNEQFF
TRBJ2-2	TRBV15	15	NA	NA	TGTGCCACCAGAGACTCAACTGCGAACACCGGGGAGCTGTTTTTT	CATRDSTANTGELFF
TRBJ2-7	TRBV12-3/TRBV12-4	12	TRBD1	once	TGTGCCAGCAGCCGGACAGGGTACGAGCAGTACTTC	CASSRTGYEQYF
TRBJ2-3	TRBV3-1	14	TRBD2	few	TGTGCCAGCAGCCCGACTAGCGAGAACCTTGGGCAGTATTTT	CASSPTSENLGQYF
TRBJ1-1	TRBV19	12	NA	many	TGTGCCAGTATCTGGGGGAACACTGAAGCTTTCTTT	CASIWGNTEAFF
TRBJ2-3	TRBV14	17	NA	many	TGTGCCAGCAGCCAACTCCCTAGGACGTTTGGCACAGATACGCAGTATTTT	CASSQLPRTFGTDTQYF